Listed here is a single T cell receptor beta chain. This CDR3 comprises 14 residues. Germline V lookup: CDR1 SGHDT, CDR2 YYEEEE. V lost 7 bases and J lost 7; bases outside the gene matches: 13. Sequencing of TCR beta was carried out in blood CD8+ and CD4+ T cells. The data derive from a study of CD8 T cells in Susac syndrome. Random hexamers were used to reverse transcribe an amount of about 0.45 to 1 ug RNA. Amplification of TCR beta CDR3 was carried out by immunoSEQ multiplex PCR, which covered 54 Vbeta and 13 Jbeta segments. TCRdb re-called the immunoSEQ multiplex PCR reads through MiXCR, storing one row per CDR3 protein. The table has 150,000 to 200,000 distinct CDR3 sequences, roughly 95% seen once.

The gene calls are TRBV5-6 and TRBJ1-1, with TRBD1 matching over 7 bases. Sequencing was performed on CD4+ T cells from PBMCs. The sequence was collected from a human donor with multiple sclerosis. For the CDR3, the DNA is TGTGCCAGCCGCTCTACAGGGGCTAGGGGTGAAGCTTTCTTT. Amino acid sequence: CASRSTGARGEAFF.